A single sample is the source of the 4 T cell receptor beta chains below, sequenced in a study of human T cells and chemical hapten exposure. Time point of the sample: patch test 2, 6 weeks after DPC sensitization. Treatment reported: therapeutic diphenylcyclopropenone sensitization with weekly scalp DPC. TCRdb called the RACE reads again in MiXCR, with one record for every CDR3 protein. The repertoire includes hundreds of thousands of distinct CDR3 sequences, around 6% of them detected once, and around 5.8% sits in the top ten. The specimen was whole blood, collected in connection with sensitization to the hapten diphenylcyclopropenone (DPC). Every receptor here comes from a woman between 18 and 29 years old with alopecia areata. Some clones in this sample may be carry-over from other donors' samples.

This clonotype came up many times. The rearrangement links TRBV6-5 to TRBJ2-4; 7 bases agree with TRBD1. This CDR3 has 13 amino acids. Trimming took 5 bases from V and 7 from J; bases not matched to a gene: 5. Looked up from germline, CDR1 is MNHEY and CDR2 is SVGAGI. The CDR3 nucleotides are TGTGCCAGCAGTCTCGGACAGGATAACATTCAGTACTTC. Amino acid sequence: CASSLGQDNIQYF.

This clonotype has at least ten counts. V and J are TRBV6-6 and TRBJ1-4, with D tentatively TRBD1 (5 bases). V lost 2 bases, J lost 8 bases, and 9 bases lay in between. The length of the CDR3 is 13 residues. CDR1 and CDR2 (germline): MNHNY, SVGAGI (reference sequence). The CDR3 DNA sequence: TGTGCCAGCAGTTACCAGGGCCCAGAAAAACTGTTTTTT. This translates into CASSYQGPEKLFF.

The V gene is TRBV4-2, the J gene TRBJ2-6; a weak D match, TRBD1 (6 bases). Germline loops: CDR1 LGHNA, CDR2 YNFKEQ. CDR3 length: 20 residues. Trimming took 3 bases from V and 0 from J, leaving 21 bases between them. The CDR3 loop is CASSHPTPGTHYSGANVLTF. CDR3 DNA: TGTGCCAGCAGCCACCCAACTCCCGGGACACACTACTCTGGGGCCAACGTCCTGACTTTC.

This clonotype appeared a few times. The chain carries TRBV20-1 and TRBJ2-7; possible D gene TRBD1, 5 bases. Germline V gene data show CDR1 as DFQATT and CDR2 as SNEGSKA (reference sequence). V lost 1 base to trimming and J lost 0 bases, with 13 bases between them. This CDR3 is built from 15 residues. The CDR3: CSARVMAGLSYEQYF. The CDR3 DNA sequence: TGCAGTGCTAGAGTAATGGCAGGGCTCTCCTACGAGCAGTACTTC.